The 30 T cell receptor beta chains presented below share a single source sample, sequenced in a study of shared clonotypes between healthy human individuals. The repertoire was sequenced with immunoSEQ multiplex PCR; TCRdb's copy has only in-frame clones and lacks some. The data contain roughly 720,000 clones, 90% of them singletons. The specimen sequenced was memory CD8+ T cells from PBMCs. Indicated subset: CD45RO+ cells pooled with CCR7-negative TemRA cells. The receptor set was obtained from a man in his late teens or twenties in good health. Some clones in this sample may be carry-over from other donors' samples.

CDR3 coding DNA: TGTGCCAGCAGCTTGACCGGGACTAGCGGTACAGATACGCAGTATTTT. It specifies CASSLTGTSGTDTQYF. The rearrangement uses TRBV5-8 and TRBJ2-3; TRBD2 matches at 11 bases. This CDR3 is 16 amino acids long. V gave up 1 base and J gave up 3 bases; unmatched junction bases: 4. Germline V gene sequence: CDR1 SGHTS, CDR2 YDEGEE.

CDR3 amino acids: CASSQDFWQGANYGYTF. The CDR3, as DNA: TGTGCCAGCAGCCAAGATTTCTGGCAGGGGGCTAACTATGGCTACACCTTC. This chain uses TRBV14 with TRBJ1-2, with TRBD1 matching over 7 bases. J was trimmed by 0 bases and V by 0 bases; bases with no gene match: 7. The germline CDR1 and CDR2 sequences are SGHDN and FVKESK. This CDR3 comprises 17 residues.

The rearrangement joins TRBV9 to TRBJ2-1, with D possibly matching TRBD2 (7 bases). Trimming removed 3 bases at V and 6 bases at J, with 19 bases between. CDR1 and CDR2 (germline): SGDLS, YYNGEE. The CDR3 has 16 amino acids. Here the CDR3 reads CASSAGGQLAVNEQFF. CDR3 coding DNA: TGTGCCAGCAGCGCGGGGGGCCAGCTCGCGGTCAATGAGCAGTTCTTC. The entire variable domain, with the rest obtained from reference TRBV9 and TRBJ2-1, is as follows: DSGVTQTPKHLITATGQRVTLRCSPRSGDLSVYWYQQSLDQGLQFLIQYYNGEERAKGNILERFSAQQFPDLHSELNLSSLELGDSALYFCASSAGGQLAVNEQFFGPGTRLTVL.

The chain links TRBV6-5 to TRBJ2-5, with TRBD2 identical over 8 bases. The J call is doubtful: the DNA matches TRBJ2-7 better. Looked up from germline, CDR1 is MNHEY and CDR2 is SVGAGI. The CDR3 totals 14 residues. In nucleotides, the CDR3 is TGTGCCAGCAGTTACTCGGGACTAGCCTACGAGCAGTACTTC. Amino acid sequence: CASSYSGLAYEQYF.

The V gene is TRBV11-2, the J gene TRBJ2-5, with 11 bases identical to TRBD1. The DNA end favors TRBJ2-7, so the J call may be wrong. CDR1 SGHAT and CDR2 FQNNGV come from the germline V gene. The CDR3 is 16 residues long. CDR3 residues: CASSPRTGGSGGEQYF. Here the CDR3 DNA reads TGTGCCAGCAGCCCCCGGACAGGGGGCTCAGGAGGCGAGCAGTACTTC.

A note on this clone: The same CDR3 can be traced to other DNA sequences in this sample. DNA for the CDR3: TGTGCCAGCAGTTACAGGGAAGGGGACTACGAGCAGTACTTC. It codes for CASSYREGDYEQYF. This sequence joins TRBV6-5 and TRBJ2-7, with D possibly matching TRBD1 (5 bases). The CDR3 is 14 residues long. Germline V gene data show CDR1 as MNHEY and CDR2 as SVGAGI. The ends were cut back, 2 bases at V and 3 bases at J, with 11 bases in the middle.

The CDR3 nucleotides are TGTGCCAGCAGCCCCTCGGGGCCGGCAAACACCGGGGAGCTGTTTTTT. Translated: CASSPSGPANTGELFF. The chain is built from TRBV7-9 and TRBJ2-2, with D perhaps assigned TRBD1 or TRBD2 (5 bases each). This CDR3 region has 16 residues. V lost 5 bases to trimming and J lost 2 bases, with 15 bases between them. Per the germline V gene, CDR1 is SEHNR and CDR2 is FQNEAQ (reference sequence). Combining the CDR3 with reference TRBV7-9 and TRBJ2-2 gives the whole variable domain DTGVSQNPRHKITKRGQNVTFRCDPISEHNRLYWYRQTLGQGPEFLTYFQNEAQLEKSRLLSDRFSAERPKGSFSTLEIQRTEQGDSAMYLCASSPSGPANTGELFFGEGSRLTVL.

Only one count was recorded for this clone. This chain links TRBV28 with TRBJ2-2, with 9 bases lining up with TRBD2. J lost 8 bases, V lost 5 bases, and 15 bases had no gene match. CDR3 length: 17 amino acids. Germline assignment: CDR1 MDHEN and CDR2 SYDVKM. DNA for the CDR3: TGTGCCAGCAGTCGTCTGTCGGGACTAGCCGCGTCTGGGGAGCTGTTTTTT. Translated, it gives CASSRLSGLAASGELFF.

This chain connects TRBV30 to TRBJ2-1; D possibly corresponds to TRBD1 (6 bases). CDR1 is GTSNPN and CDR2 is SVGIG in the germline V gene (reference sequence). The CDR3 extends over 18 amino acids. V was shortened by 2 bases and J by 0 bases, with 20 bases between the two germline ends. Here the CDR3 reads CAWSLRQGQSYSYNEQFF. The CDR3, as DNA: TGTGCCTGGAGTCTCCGGCAGGGGCAGAGCTACTCCTACAATGAGCAGTTCTTC.

Concerning this clone: In the same sample, other DNA sequences code for this CDR3. The genes are TRBV5-1 and TRBJ1-2; possible D gene TRBD1, 5 bases. Germline V gene data show CDR1 as SGHRS and CDR2 as YFSETQ. The V end lost 0 bases, the J end lost 6 bases, and 6 bases lay between the germline ends. This CDR3 is built from 12 residues. CDR3 DNA: TGCGCCAGCAGCTTGGCGGGGGATGGCTACACCTTC. Residues: CASSLAGDGYTF.

This rearrangement joins TRBV30 to TRBJ1-3, with TRBD1 matching 11 bases. The junction had 2 bases not matched to a gene; V was cut back by 1 base and J by 0 bases. The CDR3 extends over 16 amino acids. Germline CDR1 reads GTSNPN; CDR2 reads SVGIG (reference sequence). This CDR3 is CAWSGTGGVSGNTIYF. The CDR3 nucleotides are TGTGCCTGGAGTGGGACAGGGGGCGTCTCTGGAAACACCATATATTTT.

The chain combines TRBV7-9 with TRBJ1-1; D gene ambiguous. The CDR3 covers 14 residues. Germline CDR1 reads SEHNR; CDR2 reads FQNEAQ (reference sequence). With 3 bases removed from V and 4 bases from J, the gap between germline ends came to 12 bases. The CDR3 reads CASSFPLVGTEAFF. The CDR3 DNA is TGTGCCAGCAGCTTCCCGCTGGTTGGCACTGAAGCTTTCTTT.

J is TRBJ2-7 and V is TRBV6-1; TRBD2 agrees at 8 bases. Germline CDR1 and CDR2: MNHNS and SASEGT. After removal of 4 bases from V and 3 bases from J, the junction contained 8 bases not matched to a gene. The CDR3 has 15 residues. The DNA for the CDR3 is TGTGCCAGCAGTGGGACTAGCCGTCTTGTCTACGAGCAGTACTTC. This codes for CASSGTSRLVYEQYF.

With regard to this clone: Other DNA sequences within the sample encode an identical CDR3. V gene TRBV5-1 combines with J gene TRBJ2-7, with 11 positions matching TRBD1. Germline trimming cut 4 bases from V and 3 bases from J; bases unmatched to any gene: 3. Germline V CDR1 and CDR2: SGHRS, YFSETQ. This CDR3 spans 14 amino acids. CDR3 in amino acids: CASSLGTGGYEQYF. The CDR3 DNA reads as TGCGCCAGCAGCCTTGGGACAGGGGGCTACGAGCAGTACTTC. Drawing the rest from reference TRBV5-1 and TRBJ2-7, the complete variable domain is KAGVTQTPRYLIKTRGQQVTLSCSPISGHRSVSWYQQTPGQGLQFLFEYFSETQRNKGNFPGRFSGRQFSNSRSEMNVSTLELGDSALYLCASSLGTGGYEQYFGPGTRLTVT.

The chain links TRBV6-6 to TRBJ2-7; 9 bases are shared with TRBD1. Germline V gives CDR1 MNHNY, CDR2 SVGAGI (reference sequence). V dropped 5 bases and J dropped 2; count of bases not matched to a gene: 4. The CDR3 has 14 residues. Here the CDR3 reads CASSNRDRAYEQYF. The DNA for the CDR3 is TGTGCCAGCAGTAACCGGGACAGGGCCTACGAGCAGTACTTC.

The chain has TRBV6-5 and TRBJ1-1; D gene unclear. Germline assignment: CDR1 MNHEY and CDR2 SVGAGI. The CDR3 has 11 residues. Trimming shortened V by 5 bases and J by 5 bases, and 6 bases separated the two germline ends. In nucleotides, the CDR3 is TGTGCCAGCAGTCACGGGACTGAAGCTTTCTTT. It encodes CASSHGTEAFF.

This clone was seen only once. The chain combines TRBV19 with TRBJ1-5; maybe TRBD1 (6 bases). The germline gives CDR1 LNHDA, CDR2 SQIVND (reference sequence). Between the trimmed V and J ends, which lost 3 bases and 4 bases, there was a span of 16 bases. CDR3 length: 16 residues. CDR3 DNA: TGTGCCAGTAGTATGGTTTGGACAGTCGGGAATCAGCCCCAGCATTTT. This gives the protein CASSMVWTVGNQPQHF.

The gene calls are TRBV4-1 and TRBJ1-1, with D unresolved. V lost 0 bases, J lost 4 bases, and 15 bases lay in between. The length of the CDR3 is 16 residues. Germline CDR1 and CDR2: MGHRA and YSYEKL. The CDR3 coding sequence is TGCGCCAGCAGCCAAGACCCGGCGGCCTGGAGCACTGAAGCTTTCTTT. Translated, it gives CASSQDPAAWSTEAFF.

The CDR3 loop reads CASRPTGTSSGNTIYF. The CDR3 DNA reads TGTGCCAGCAGGCCAACCGGGACCTCCTCTGGAAACACCATATATTTT. The V gene is TRBV7-9, the J gene TRBJ1-3, with D possibly being TRBD1 (5 bases). This CDR3 comprises 16 residues. Trimming took off 6 bases at V and 0 bases at J, with 15 bases between the two ends. The germline gives CDR1 SEHNR, CDR2 FQNEAQ (reference sequence).

The chain is built from TRBV6-5 and TRBJ2-1; D is possibly TRBD2 (5 bases). The CDR3 is 14 amino acids. CDR1 and CDR2 from the germline V gene are MNHEY and SVGAGI. V gave up 2 bases and J gave up 3 bases, with 8 bases separating them. CDR3 coding DNA: TGTGCCAGCAGTTACCCGGGGATCTACAATGAGCAGTTCTTC. Translation: CASSYPGIYNEQFF.

The chain combines TRBV2 with TRBJ2-1; tentatively, D is TRBD1 (6 bases). Between the trimmed V and J ends, which lost 6 bases and 1 base, there was a span of 16 bases. CDR3 length: 16 residues. Germline assignment: CDR1 SNHLY and CDR2 FYNNEI. The CDR3 reads CASSSPRGESYNEQFF. For the CDR3, the DNA is TGTGCCAGCAGCTCCCCCAGGGGAGAGTCCTACAATGAGCAGTTCTTC.

This clone was seen only once. The gene calls are TRBV6-5 and TRBJ2-2; TRBD2 might be the D (6 bases). V was clipped by 0 bases and J by 8 bases, with 7 bases between them. Germline CDR1 and CDR2: MNHEY and SVGAGI. The CDR3 has 13 residues. For the CDR3, the DNA is TGTGCCAGCAGTTACTCTCTAGCGGGGGAGCTGTTTTTT. Its protein is CASSYSLAGELFF.

The rearrangement links TRBV6-5 to TRBJ2-3; no clear D. V was trimmed by 6 bases and J by 2 bases, leaving 15 bases between them. The length of the CDR3 is 15 residues. The V gene's germline CDR1 is MNHEY and CDR2 SVGAGI. CDR3 loop: CASRPTPIYTDTQYF. The CDR3 DNA is TGTGCCAGCAGACCGACACCCATCTACACAGATACGCAGTATTTT.

The chain uses TRBV30 and TRBJ2-3; no clear D gene. From germline, CDR1 is GTSNPN and CDR2 SVGIG (reference sequence). V dropped 0 bases and J dropped 2 bases, with 9 bases sitting between them. There are 14 residues in the CDR3. The CDR3 DNA follows: TGTGCCTGGAGTGTAACGGCAGCCACAGATACGCAGTATTTT. Protein sequence: CAWSVTAATDTQYF.

The rearrangement uses TRBV5-5 and TRBJ2-7; 7 bases map to TRBD1. V was pared by 1 base and J by 3 bases, with 4 bases of the junction left unmatched. This CDR3 has 14 residues. Germline CDR1 and CDR2: SGHKS and YYEKEE (reference sequence). This CDR3 is CASSLLAGGYEQYF. As DNA, the CDR3 is TGTGCCAGCAGCTTGTTGGCAGGGGGCTACGAGCAGTACTTC. Together with reference TRBV5-5 and TRBJ2-7, the CDR3 gives the full variable domain: DAGVTQSPTHLIKTRGQQVTLRCSPISGHKSVSWYQQVLGQGPQFIFQYYEKEERGRGNFPDRFSARQFPNYSSELNVNALLLGDSALYLCASSLLAGGYEQYFGPGTRLTVT.

CDR3 DNA sequence: TGCGCCAGCCTAACGCGGGACAGGGTCTCCTACGAGCAGTACTTC. This codes for CASLTRDRVSYEQYF. V usage is TRBV5-1 and J usage is TRBJ2-7, with 9 bases matching TRBD1. The CDR3 consists of 15 residues. Germline assignment: CDR1 SGHRS and CDR2 YFSETQ. V gave up 7 bases and J gave up 0 bases; unmatched junction bases: 8.

The chain is built from TRBV28 and TRBJ1-4; D perhaps matches TRBD1 (5 bases). Germline CDR1 is MDHEN and CDR2 is SYDVKM. The V gene lost 3 bases and the J gene lost 4 bases, with 9 bases spanning the gap. The CDR3 totals 14 residues. CDR3 nucleotides: TGTGCCAGCAGTTTTTTTCAGGGTAATGAAAAACTGTTTTTT. This encodes CASSFFQGNEKLFF. The full variable domain, with the rest looked up from reference TRBV28 and TRBJ1-4, is DVKVTQSSRYLVKRTGEKVFLECVQDMDHENMFWYRQDPGLGLRLIYFSYDVKMKEKGDIPEGYSVSREKKERFSLILESASTNQTSMYLCASSFFQGNEKLFFGSGTQLSVL.

This clone was seen a single time. The chain combines TRBV19 with TRBJ1-1, with D uncertain. The germline V gene has CDR1 LNHDA and CDR2 SQIVND (reference sequence). This CDR3 comprises 13 residues. V lost 9 bases to trimming and J lost 1 base, with 12 bases between them. The CDR3 here is CASHSLGNTEAFF. CDR3 DNA: TGTGCCAGCCACTCGCTAGGGAACACTGAAGCTTTCTTT. Variable domain in full (rest from reference TRBV19 and TRBJ1-1): DGGITQSPKYLFRKEGQNVTLSCEQNLNHDAMYWYRQDPGQGLRLIYYSQIVNDFQKGDIAEGYSVSREKKESFPLTVTSAQKNPTAFYLCASHSLGNTEAFFGQGTRLTVV.

The chain recombines TRBV10-2 with TRBJ2-7; the match to TRBD2 covers 11 bases. Germline values: CDR1 WSHSY, CDR2 SAAADI. V lost 10 bases to trimming and J lost 3 bases; unmatched junction nucleotides: 14. This CDR3 has 16 amino acids. CDR3 sequence (DNA): TGCGCCATTTTAAACCCCCTAGCGGGAGGACTCTACGAGCAGTACTTC. Amino acid sequence: CAILNPLAGGLYEQYF.

V and J are TRBV27 and TRBJ1-1; TRBD1 might be the D (5 bases). Germline V gives CDR1 MNHEY, CDR2 SMNVEV (reference sequence). Trimming took off 6 bases at V and 2 bases at J, with 13 bases between the two ends. This CDR3 contains 14 residues. CDR3 sequence reads: CASSAAGGNTEAFF. CDR3 nucleotide sequence: TGTGCCAGCAGCGCCGCCGGGGGAAACACTGAAGCTTTCTTT.